Presented here are 16 T cell receptor beta chains from one specimen sequenced in a study of cytomegalovirus exposure and HLA in healthy donors. The PCR had 60 Vbeta and 13 Jbeta primers. The method was immunoSEQ multiplex PCR; TCRdb's version includes in-frame clones alone and lacks a portion of them. The sample lists some 180,000 clones, about 80% occurring once. The source material was PBMCs. The receptors were gathered from a man between 35 and 55 years old in good health and CMV-seropositive.

The rearrangement links TRBV18 to TRBJ2-6; the D gene is possibly TRBD2 (6 bases). V lost 2 bases, J lost 0 bases, and 26 bases lay in between. This CDR3 is built from 22 residues. Germline V gives CDR1 KGHSH, CDR2 LQKENI. The CDR3: CASSPSLPGRRVYLSGANVLTF. CDR3 nucleotide sequence: TGTGCCAGCTCACCAAGCCTACCGGGACGGAGGGTATATCTCTCTGGGGCCAACGTCCTGACTTTC.

The chain is built from TRBV5-4 and TRBJ2-3; D possibly corresponds to TRBD1 (6 bases). Germline lookup yields CDR1 SGHNT and CDR2 YYREEE (reference sequence). This CDR3 has 14 amino acids. V was cut by 1 base and J by 6 bases, with 12 bases left in between. The CDR3 nucleotides read TGTGCCAGCAGCTTGACAGGGAGTTCGGATACGCAGTATTTT. Its protein is CASSLTGSSDTQYF.

The rearrangement joins TRBV27 to TRBJ2-7; tentative D call: TRBD2 (6 bases). V was shortened by 1 base and J by 3 bases, with 16 bases between the two germline ends. This CDR3 comprises 16 residues. The germline V gene has CDR1 MNHEY and CDR2 SMNVEV (reference sequence). CDR3 nucleotides: TGTGCCAGCAGTTTATTAACCGGCGGGGCGTTCTACGAGCAGTACTTC. Translated: CASSLLTGGAFYEQYF.

The rearrangement joins TRBV4-1 to TRBJ1-5; no definite D call. The CDR3 has 16 amino acids. Trimming left V 1 base short and J 1 base short, with 11 bases between. Germline CDR1 is MGHRA and CDR2 is YSYEKL. CDR3 residues: CASSQGRLGSNQPQHF. The CDR3 coding sequence is TGCGCCAGCAGCCAAGGTAGGCTCGGGAGCAATCAGCCCCAGCATTTT.

This chain connects TRBV10-2 to TRBJ2-7, with D perhaps matching TRBD1 (5 bases). The germline V gene has CDR1 WSHSY and CDR2 SAAADI. The length of the CDR3 is 13 residues. Trimming shortened V by 4 bases and J by 2 bases, and 9 bases separated the two germline ends. The CDR3 DNA reads as TGCGCCAGCAGTGGACCGACAGCCTACGAGCAGTACTTC. Translating gives CASSGPTAYEQYF.

This clone was seen once. The gene calls are TRBV14 and TRBJ2-1, with D possibly TRBD1 on 6 matching bases. Per the germline V gene, CDR1 is SGHDN and CDR2 is FVKESK. Trimming stripped 1 base from V and 3 bases from J, with 10 bases between. This CDR3 spans 15 amino acids. The CDR3 protein is CASSQVQGFYNEQFF. CDR3 in DNA: TGTGCCAGCAGCCAAGTCCAGGGGTTCTACAATGAGCAGTTCTTC.

This clone was seen just once. The chain links TRBV29-1 to TRBJ2-7; 10 nucleotides line up with TRBD2. Germline V gives CDR1 SQVTM, CDR2 ANQGSEA. Trimming cost V 7 bases and J 3 bases; bases outside gene matches: 3. This CDR3 spans 12 amino acids. The CDR3 region has the DNA TGCAGCGCTCGGACTAGCGGCTACGAGCAGTACTTC. Amino acids: CSARTSGYEQYF.

V gene TRBV5-6 combines with J gene TRBJ2-1; 8 positions agree with TRBD2. The CDR3 loop spans 17 amino acids. J was trimmed by 7 bases and V by 3 bases; bases with no gene match: 15. The V gene's germline CDR1 is SGHDT and CDR2 YYEEEE. The CDR3 DNA reads as TGTGCCAGCAGCTCCGGGGGGCTAGCGGGCTTATATAATGAGCAGTTCTTC. Protein sequence: CASSSGGLAGLYNEQFF. The full variable domain, rest sourced from reference TRBV5-6 and TRBJ2-1, is DAGVTQSPTHLIKTRGQQVTLRCSPKSGHDTVSWYQQALGQGPQFIFQYYEEEERQRGNFPDRFSGHQFPNYSSELNVNALLLGDSALYLCASSSGGLAGLYNEQFFGPGTRLTVL.

This chain uses TRBV6-5 with TRBJ1-1; D perhaps matches TRBD1 (6 bases). The ends were cut back, 2 bases at V and 0 bases at J, with 10 bases in the middle. This CDR3 has 15 residues. The germline V gene has CDR1 MNHEY and CDR2 SVGAGI. The CDR3 protein is CASSYGQGLNTEAFF. CDR3 sequence (DNA): TGTGCCAGCAGTTACGGCCAGGGGTTGAACACTGAAGCTTTCTTT.

The V gene is TRBV9, the J gene TRBJ1-1, with a possible D match to TRBD1 (5 bases). CDR3 length equals 12 residues. Deletions cut 4 bases from V and 10 bases from J, with 14 bases between. Germline V gene lookup returns CDR1 SGDLS and CDR2 YYNGEE. CDR3 in amino acids: CASSSQGSGAFF. For the CDR3, the DNA is TGTGCCAGCAGCTCCCAGGGCTCGGGAGCTTTCTTT.

The chain combines TRBV5-4 with TRBJ1-1; 11 bases are shared with TRBD1. With V trimmed by 0 bases and J by 0 bases, 4 bases remained unmatched. There are 17 residues in the CDR3. Germline-derived CDR1 and CDR2 are SGHNT and YYREEE (reference sequence). The CDR3 spells CASSLGGTGGMNTEAFF. DNA for the CDR3: TGTGCCAGCAGCTTGGGGGGGACAGGGGGAATGAACACTGAAGCTTTCTTT.

Notes on this clone: A read error may account for a junction end that differs from germline. The rearrangement joins TRBV4-2 to TRBJ2-2; possible D gene TRBD1, 5 bases. This CDR3 has 16 residues. CDR1 is LGHNA and CDR2 is YNFKEQ in the germline V gene. Here the CDR3 reads CAGSQEGHQNTGELFF. As DNA, the CDR3 is TGTGCCGGCAGCCAAGAAGGACACCAGAACACCGGGGAGCTGTTTTTT.

The chain carries TRBV11-2 and TRBJ2-7, with TRBD1 matching 7 bases. V gave up 0 bases and J gave up 3 bases; unmatched junction bases: 5. CDR1 and CDR2 (germline): SGHAT, FQNNGV. The CDR3 is 15 residues long. The CDR3 DNA follows: TGTGCCAGCAGCTTAGAGATGGGGACAGTCTACGAGCAGTACTTC. It specifies CASSLEMGTVYEQYF.

The chain couples TRBV7-9 to TRBJ2-5; a possible D gene is TRBD1 (6 bases). The CDR3 totals 15 residues. The germline CDR1 and CDR2 sequences are SEHNR and FQNEAQ (reference sequence). Trimming cost V 5 bases and J 1 base, with 14 bases left between them. The CDR3 reads CASSLMDSIQETQYF. As DNA, the CDR3 is TGTGCCAGCAGCCTAATGGACAGTATCCAAGAGACCCAGTACTTC.

The V and J genes are TRBV11-3 and TRBJ2-2, with 11 bases matching TRBD1. The CDR3 is made up of 14 amino acids. Germline trimming cut 5 bases from V and 7 bases from J; bases unmatched to any gene: 3. Germline V CDR1 and CDR2: SGHNT, YENEEA. The CDR3 region is CASSPGQGVGELFF. The CDR3 nucleotides are TGTGCCAGCAGCCCGGGACAGGGGGTCGGGGAGCTGTTTTTT.

This clone was found once. This chain links TRBV25-1 with TRBJ1-2, with D perhaps matching TRBD1 (6 bases). The CDR3 totals 13 residues. The V end lost 6 bases, the J end lost 4 bases, and 12 bases lay between the germline ends. Germline values: CDR1 MGHDK, CDR2 SYGVNS. The CDR3 DNA reads as TGTGCCAGCAGCGCTAGGACAGCCTATGGCTACACCTTC. Translated: CASSARTAYGYTF.